This T cell receptor beta chain was identified during a study of cytomegalovirus exposure and HLA in healthy donors. The wider study: Prior work identified 100 million to 130 million unique TCR beta sequences in some 180 million T cells.

A few counts support this clone. Donors showed nominal health when sampled, although they likely had unrecorded immune exposures. Use of 60 Vbeta and 13 Jbeta primers characterized the PCR. The assay was immunoSEQ multiplex PCR, and TCRdb's table has in-frame clones only and misses some. The top ten hold 5% to 6% of the sample, which has 200,000 to 250,000 clones, about 80% seen once. This CDR3 comprises 16 residues. The junction had 6 bases not matched to a gene; V was cut back by 2 bases and J by 2 bases. The sequence came from a woman aged 35 to 49 in good health and CMV-seropositive. The sequencing input was PBMCs. J is TRBJ2-3 and V is TRBV5-3, with 9 bases identical to TRBD1. TRBV5-3 has ORF status, its function being uncertain. The CDR3 sequence: CARSFRTGVTTDTQYF. CDR3 DNA: TGTGCCAGAAGCTTTCGGACAGGGGTAACCACAGATACGCAGTATTTT.